This note documents a single T cell receptor (beta chain) sequence. Germline loops: CDR1 PRHDT, CDR2 FYEKMQ (reference sequence). This CDR3 is built from 18 residues. TCRdb's table, derived via immunoSEQ multiplex PCR, lists solely in-frame clones and lacks some. Seen here are some 200,000 clones, 90% to 95% observed once, and the top ten hold around 0.067%. This record belongs to a study of shared clonotypes between healthy human individuals. V usage is TRBV13 and J usage is TRBJ2-5; 15 bases map to TRBD2. The last part of the DNA fits TRBJ2-7 better; the J call may be wrong. This sequence originates from a woman in her twenties or thirties in good health. The specimen was naive CD4+ T cells sorted from blood. Specified subset: CD45RA+ positively selected. The chain's CDR3 is CASSTGTSGRSGPYEQYF. CDR3 coding DNA: TGTGCCAGCAGCACAGGGACTAGCGGGAGGTCGGGGCCCTACGAGCAGTACTTC.